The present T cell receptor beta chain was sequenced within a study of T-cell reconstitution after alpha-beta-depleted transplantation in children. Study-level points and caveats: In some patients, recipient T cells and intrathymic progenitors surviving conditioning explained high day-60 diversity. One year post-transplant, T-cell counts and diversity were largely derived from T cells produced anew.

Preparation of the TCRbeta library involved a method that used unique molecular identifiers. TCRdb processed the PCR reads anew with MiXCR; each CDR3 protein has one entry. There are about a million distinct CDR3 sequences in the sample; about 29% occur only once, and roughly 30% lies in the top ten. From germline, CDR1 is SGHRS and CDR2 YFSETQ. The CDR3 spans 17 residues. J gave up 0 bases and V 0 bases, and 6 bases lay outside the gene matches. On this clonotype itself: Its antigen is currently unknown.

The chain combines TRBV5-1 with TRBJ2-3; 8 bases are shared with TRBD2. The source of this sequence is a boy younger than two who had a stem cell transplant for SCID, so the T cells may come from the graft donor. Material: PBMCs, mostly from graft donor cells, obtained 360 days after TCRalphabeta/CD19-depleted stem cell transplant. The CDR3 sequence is CASSLVPGLVSTDTQYF. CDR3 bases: TGCGCCAGCAGCTTGGTACCGGGACTAGTAAGCACAGATACGCAGTATTTT.